This passage covers 20 T cell receptor beta chains from one sample sequenced in a study of beta chain features in type 1 diabetes. Study-level points and caveats: The study found moderately but significantly shorter TCRB CDR3s in all four CD4+ subsets of Type 1 diabetes patients.

Expressed TCRB transcripts were sequenced, since all the RNA that had been isolated was reverse transcribed. TCRdb keeps only in-frame clones here, not all; method: immunoSEQ multiplex PCR. The sample lists around 650,000 clones; around 12% were seen once. These receptors' targets are unknown. Source material: naive CD4+ T cells from blood. The receptors were sampled from a man aged 30 to 39 with type 1 diabetes.

This clone has just a few counts. This chain links TRBV4-3 with TRBJ2-1; D call uncertain. Germline CDR1 reads LGHNA; CDR2 reads YSLEER. V lost 0 bases and J 5 bases, leaving 17 bases between the germline ends. The CDR3 is 17 amino acids. The CDR3 reads CASSQDSSRRRDNEQFF. The CDR3 DNA reads TGCGCCAGCAGCCAAGATTCAAGCCGGCGAAGGGACAATGAGCAGTTCTTC.

This clone came up a few times. The genes are TRBV6-4 and TRBJ2-3; unclear D gene. The CDR3 spans 14 residues. Trimming removed 0 bases from V and 2 bases from J, with 6 bases in between. Germline-derived CDR1 and CDR2 are MRHNA and SNTAGT. This CDR3 is CASSDSADTDTQYF. The CDR3 DNA follows: TGTGCCAGCAGTGACTCTGCGGACACAGATACGCAGTATTTT.

This clone was observed a handful of times. The J gene is TRBJ2-7, the V gene TRBV9; 9 nucleotides agree with TRBD2. CDR1 and CDR2 (germline): SGDLS, YYNGEE. Trimming took 3 bases from V and 2 from J; bases not matched to a gene: 3. This CDR3 is 14 amino acids long. CDR3 bases: TGTGCCAGCAGCGGAGCGGGGGGAACCTACGAGCAGTACTTC. Its protein is CASSGAGGTYEQYF.

This rearrangement joins TRBV9 to TRBJ2-2; D remains unclear. V gave up 0 bases and J gave up 4 bases, with 10 bases separating them. Germline V gene sequence: CDR1 SGDLS, CDR2 YYNGEE. CDR3 size: 15 residues. The CDR3 reads CASSVAGLGTGELFF. The CDR3 DNA is TGTGCCAGCAGCGTAGCGGGCCTAGGCACCGGGGAGCTGTTTTTT.

The chain recombines TRBV2 with TRBJ2-5; D tentatively fits TRBD1 or TRBD2 (5 bases each). The germline V and J ends were trimmed by 6 bases and 4 bases, with 18 bases remaining between them. The CDR3 runs to 15 residues. Germline CDR1 is SNHLY and CDR2 is FYNNEI. In nucleotides, the CDR3 is TGTGCCAGCAGGAATAGTGGGACGGCTGGAGAGACCCAGTACTTC. Its protein product is CASRNSGTAGETQYF.

This clone came up a few times. V usage is TRBV19 and J usage is TRBJ2-3; 7 bases match TRBD1. V shed 1 base, J shed 1 base, and the junction held 2 bases outside the gene matches. The CDR3 has 15 amino acids. Germline CDR1 reads LNHDA; CDR2 reads SQIVND (reference sequence). The CDR3, as DNA: TGTGCCAGTAGTATAGGGGACAGTCGCACAGATACGCAGTATTTT. Its protein is CASSIGDSRTDTQYF.

The chain combines TRBV18 with TRBJ1-6, with D unclear. CDR3 size: 14 residues. Looked up from germline, CDR1 is KGHSH and CDR2 is LQKENI. V was trimmed by 3 bases and J by 6 bases, leaving 9 bases between them. The CDR3 coding sequence is TGTGCCAGCTCACCCCAGAAAACTAATTCACCCCTCCACTTT. It codes for CASSPQKTNSPLHF.

This clone showed up just a few times. The same CDR3 can be traced to other DNA sequences in this sample. The J gene is TRBJ2-3, the V gene TRBV7-2, with D perhaps TRBD1 (6 bases). This CDR3 spans 15 amino acids. The germline V gene encodes CDR1 SGHTA and CDR2 FQGNSA. V shed 1 base and J shed 1 base, with 9 bases lying between them. The CDR3 sequence is CASSLGGPGTDTQYF. CDR3 nucleotide sequence: TGTGCCAGCAGCTTAGGGGGGCCCGGCACAGATACGCAGTATTTT.

The V and J genes are TRBV25-1 and TRBJ2-3; D gene ambiguous. CDR1 and CDR2 from the germline V gene are MGHDK and SYGVNS. The CDR3 contains 11 residues. V lost 5 bases and J 5 bases, leaving 5 bases between the germline ends. CDR3 loop: CASSPQDTQYF. CDR3 in DNA: TGTGCCAGCAGTCCCCAAGATACGCAGTATTTT.

This clone has only a few counts. The V and J genes are TRBV7-2 and TRBJ2-3; weak D call: TRBD2 (5 bases). Trimming removed 3 bases at V and 4 bases at J, with 17 bases between. Germline-derived CDR1 and CDR2 are SGHTA and FQGNSA. The CDR3 is made up of 16 amino acids. CDR3 coding DNA: TGTGCCAGCAGCTTGGGTGAGACGGGGATCCCAGATACGCAGTATTTT. As protein: CASSLGETGIPDTQYF. Full variable domain (outside the CDR3, taken from reference TRBV7-2 and TRBJ2-3): GAGVSQSPSNKVTEKGKDVELRCDPISGHTALYWYRQSLGQGLEFLIYFQGNSAPDKSGLPSDRFSAERTGGSVSTLTIQRTQQEDSAVYLCASSLGETGIPDTQYFGPGTRLTVL.

This clone has just a few counts. The rearrangement joins TRBV7-2 to TRBJ1-3, with TRBD1 matching 8 bases. Germline lookup yields CDR1 SGHTA and CDR2 FQGNSA. After removal of 5 bases from V and 0 bases from J, the junction contained 6 bases not matched to a gene. The CDR3 covers 16 residues. CDR3 in amino acids: CASSPGQGYSGNTIYF. CDR3 bases: TGTGCCAGCAGCCCCGGACAGGGTTACTCTGGAAACACCATATATTTT.

Only a few counts were recorded for this clone. The chain's CDR3 is CASSPQGRDYGYTF. The CDR3 nucleotides read TGTGCCAGCAGCCCACAAGGCAGGGACTATGGCTACACCTTC. V gene TRBV9 combines with J gene TRBJ1-2; maybe TRBD1 (5 bases). The CDR3 is 14 residues long. CDR1 and CDR2 (germline): SGDLS, YYNGEE. Trimming pared 4 bases from V and 3 bases from J, leaving 13 bases between.

In its sample, this clone was seen a few times. The chain links TRBV28 to TRBJ1-5, with 9 bases matching TRBD1. Trimming cost V 4 bases and J 9 bases; bases outside gene matches: 13. Per the germline V gene, CDR1 is MDHEN and CDR2 is SYDVKM. CDR3 length: 16 amino acids. CDR3 DNA sequence: TGTGCCAGCAGTTCGGCCCTGGGGACAGGGAGCCGGCCCCAGCATTTT. This codes for CASSSALGTGSRPQHF.

This clone was recorded a few times. The CDR3 reads CASSLALLGRKDNEQFF. As DNA, the CDR3 is TGTGCCAGCAGCTTAGCGCTGTTGGGGAGAAAGGACAATGAGCAGTTCTTC. This chain joins TRBV7-9 and TRBJ2-1; D is perhaps TRBD2 (5 bases). This CDR3 has 17 residues. The germline V gene encodes CDR1 SEHNR and CDR2 FQNEAQ (reference sequence). V was cut by 0 bases and J by 5 bases, with 17 bases left in between.

The chain carries TRBV7-6 and TRBJ2-3; 7 bases map to TRBD2. The CDR3 has 16 residues. Trimming cost V 3 bases and J 0 bases; bases outside gene matches: 6. CDR1 is SGHVS, CDR2 FNYEAQ, per germline. The CDR3 protein is CASSLGGVPSTDTQYF. For the CDR3, the DNA is TGTGCCAGCAGCTTGGGGGGGGTCCCTAGCACAGATACGCAGTATTTT.

The sample holds a few counts of this clone. This chain uses TRBV7-9 with TRBJ1-4, with 10 nucleotides matching TRBD1. The CDR3 loop spans 18 amino acids. Germline loops: CDR1 SEHNR, CDR2 FQNEAQ (reference sequence). V shed 4 bases and J 5 bases; nucleotides not matched to a gene: 13. CDR3 loop: CASSSRQGARYENEKLFF. The CDR3 DNA reads as TGTGCCAGCAGCTCCCGACAGGGGGCTCGCTATGAAAATGAAAAACTGTTTTTT.

This clone occurred a few times. The chain links TRBV6-4 to TRBJ1-6; possibly TRBD1 for D (6 bases). Trimming removed 2 bases at V and 7 bases at J, with 6 bases between. The CDR3 runs 13 residues. Germline V lookup: CDR1 MRHNA, CDR2 SNTAGT. The CDR3 bases are TGTGCCAGCAGTGACCAGGGGAATTCACCCCTCCACTTT. It encodes CASSDQGNSPLHF.

In this sample, this clone turned up a few times. The genes are TRBV7-9 and TRBJ1-2; maybe TRBD1 (5 bases). Germline assignment: CDR1 SEHNR and CDR2 FQNEAQ (reference sequence). The CDR3 consists of 17 residues. Trimming took off 5 bases at V and 0 bases at J, with 19 bases between the two ends. The CDR3 sequence: CASSLPLREPTNYGYTF. CDR3 in DNA: TGTGCCAGCAGCCTTCCCCTCAGGGAGCCTACTAACTATGGCTACACCTTC.

The chain recombines TRBV6-1 with TRBJ1-2; D not resolved. The CDR3 length is 10 residues. V lost 7 bases, J lost 9 bases, and 9 bases lay in between. Germline-derived CDR1 and CDR2 are MNHNS and SASEGT. In DNA form, the CDR3 reads TGTGCCAGCATAAGGGAGAGCTACACCTTC. Translating gives CASIRESYTF.

The chain uses TRBV6-6 and TRBJ2-7; D not resolved. The CDR3 is made up of 15 amino acids. Looked up from germline, CDR1 is MNHNY and CDR2 is SVGAGI (reference sequence). V gave up 7 bases and J gave up 3 bases, with 19 bases separating them. In DNA, the CDR3 is TGTGCCAGCACTCCAGGAGCGCCACCCAACTACGAGCAGTACTTC. It is translated as CASTPGAPPNYEQYF.